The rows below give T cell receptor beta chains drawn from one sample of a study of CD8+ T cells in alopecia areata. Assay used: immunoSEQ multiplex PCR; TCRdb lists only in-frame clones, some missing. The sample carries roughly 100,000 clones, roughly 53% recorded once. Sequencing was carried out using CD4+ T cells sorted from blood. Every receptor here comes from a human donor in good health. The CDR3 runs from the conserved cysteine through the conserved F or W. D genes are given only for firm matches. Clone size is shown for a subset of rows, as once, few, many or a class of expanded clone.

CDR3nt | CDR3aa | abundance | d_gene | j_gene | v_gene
TGCGCCAGCAGCCTTGAGTGGTTGGACACCTACGAGCAGTACTTC | CASSLEWLDTYEQYF | . | . | TRBJ2-7 | TRBV4-3
TGCGCCAGCGGGAGCGGTGAGGGGAATTGGTACGAGCAGTACTTC | CASGSGEGNWYEQYF | . | . | TRBJ2-7 | TRBV5-1
TGTGCCTGGAGTGTACGAGGACAGACTGAAGCTTTCTTT | CAWSVRGQTEAFF | . | . | TRBJ1-1 | TRBV30
TGTGCCAGCAGCCAGGGGGCGGTCTATGGCTACACCTTC | CASSQGAVYGYTF | . | . | TRBJ1-2 | TRBV4-2
TGCAGCGTTACCCTAGCGGGAGCGAACACCGGGGAGCTGTTTTTT | CSVTLAGANTGELFF | . | TRBD2 | TRBJ2-2 | TRBV29-1
TGTGCCAGCAGCCCTCGTAGGGACTCCTACGAGCAGTACTTC | CASSPRRDSYEQYF | many | . | TRBJ2-7 | TRBV7-2
TGTGCCAGCAGCTCGCTCGGGACCGAGCAGTACTTC | CASSSLGTEQYF | . | . | TRBJ2-7 | TRBV5-6
TGTGCCAGCAGCTTAGCTACAGGGACTAATTCACCCCTCCACTTT | CASSLATGTNSPLHF | . | . | TRBJ1-6 | TRBV7-2
TGCAGCGTTGCAGGGATGAACACTGAAGCTTCCTTT | CSVAGMNTEASF | . | . | TRBJ1-1 | TRBV29-1
TGTGCCAGCCGAGGGCGGGGTGTCTACAATGAGCAGTTCTTC | CASRGRGVYNEQFF | . | . | TRBJ2-1 | TRBV2
TGTGCCAGCAGTGAACGCGCAGGAGGGTCTAATTCACCCCTCCACTTT | CASSERAGGSNSPLHF | . | . | TRBJ1-6 | TRBV2
TGTGCCAGTAGTGGACTAGCGAATTCCTACAATGAGCAGTTCTTC | CASSGLANSYNEQFF | medium-sized | TRBD2 | TRBJ2-1 | TRBV19
TGTGCCAGCAGTTATGAGGGTTATCAGCCCCAGCATTTT | CASSYEGYQPQHF | few | . | TRBJ1-5 | TRBV6-5
TGTGCCAGCAGCTTTAGCGAGGGCTACGAGCAGTACTTC | CASSFSEGYEQYF | . | . | TRBJ2-7 | TRBV7-9
TGTGCCAGCAGCCGCGACGGCTTGTCCACCGGGGAGCTGTTTTTT | CASSRDGLSTGELFF | . | . | TRBJ2-2 | TRBV7-9
TGCAGCGTTGAAGGAAGTAGCGGGGGTACAGATACGCAGTATTTT | CSVEGSSGGTDTQYF | . | TRBD2 | TRBJ2-3 | TRBV29-1
TGTGCCAGCATGATGACAGGGGAATCACCCCTCCACTTT | CASMMTGESPLHF | . | TRBD1 | TRBJ1-6 | TRBV6-6
TGTGCCAGCAGCCAGCAGGGACGGGGCGAGCAGTACTTC | CASSQQGRGEQYF | . | . | TRBJ2-7 | TRBV7-9
TGCGCCAGCAGCTTCGGGGACAGGAGCACAGATACGCAGTATTTT | CASSFGDRSTDTQYF | . | TRBD1 | TRBJ2-3 | TRBV5-1
TGTGCCAGCAGCCGGACGGAAGATAATTCACCCCTCCACTTT | CASSRTEDNSPLHF | . | . | TRBJ1-6 | TRBV4-2
TGTGCCACCAGCAGAGACAGTTTCTACGAGCAGTACTTC | CATSRDSFYEQYF | . | . | TRBJ2-7 | TRBV15
TGTGCCAGCAGCCCTCTTTGGAGCGGGGAGGTTAAAGAGACCCAGTACTTC | CASSPLWSGEVKETQYF | . | TRBD2 | TRBJ2-5 | TRBV7-9
TGTGCCAGCAGTTCCCGAGGTTTCGGAAACACCATATATTTT | CASSSRGFGNTIYF | . | . | TRBJ1-3 | TRBV6-1
TGTGCCAGCAGCCAAGGGGCGGGTGGGGAGACCCAGTACTTC | CASSQGAGGETQYF | . | . | TRBJ2-5 | TRBV4-2
TGTGCCAGCAGCTCCGGACTAGCGGGGGGGCCGGGGGAGCAGTACTTC | CASSSGLAGGPGEQYF | . | TRBD2 | TRBJ2-7 | TRBV6-6
TGCAGCGTGGACAGGATGGGGGAGACCCAGTACTTC | CSVDRMGETQYF | few | TRBD1 | TRBJ2-5 | TRBV29-1
TGCGCCAGCAGTCAACCCAGGGAGCCCCGACAGGGTGAGACAGATACGCAGTATTTT | CASSQPREPRQGETDTQYF | . | TRBD1 | TRBJ2-3 | TRBV23-1